This record covers a single TCR beta chain. The sample comes from a study of CD8 T cells in Susac syndrome. cDNA came from 0.5 to 1 ug RNA primed by random hexamers. Via MiXCR, TCRdb re-called the immunoSEQ multiplex PCR reads, giving one row per CDR3 protein. The sample contains some 150,000 distinct CDR3 sequences, approximately 95% of which appear only once. Patients having Susac syndrome satisfied recently defined diagnostic criteria for definite or probable disease. Sequenced: CD4+ T cells from PBMCs. This sequence originates from a human donor with Susac syndrome.

CDR3 in DNA: TGTGCCAGCAGCCCTCTGAAGCTAGCGGGAGGTCACAATGAGCAGTTCTTC. It specifies CASSPLKLAGGHNEQFF. The chain carries TRBV9 and TRBJ2-1; 11 bases align to TRBD2. Per germline, CDR1 SGDLS and CDR2 YYNGEE. The V gene end was trimmed by 4 bases and the J gene end by 5 bases; junction bases not matched to a gene: 11. The CDR3 is 17 amino acids.